This is a list of T cell receptor beta chains from one sample in a study of tumour-infiltrating T cells in Burkitt lymphoma. Only in-frame clones appear in the TCRdb table, and some are missing; sequencing was by immunoSEQ multiplex PCR. Altogether 46,000 or so clones are present, less than 40% being singletons, with the ten largest covering 2.9%. Source material: tumor tissue. The receptors come from a human donor with Burkitt lymphoma. The CDR3 runs from the conserved cysteine through the conserved F or W. Fields, in order: J gene, V gene, D gene, clone size, CDR3 DNA, CDR3 protein. D genes are given only for firm matches. Where a row states a size, it is once, few, many or the class of an expanded clone; other rows omit it.

J: TRBJ1-2; V: TRBV14; D: NA; size: few; DNA: TGTGCCAGCAGCCAAGATCCAGGGCCGTCCTATGGCTACACCTTC; CDR3: CASSQDPGPSYGYTF
J: TRBJ2-7; V: TRBV7-2; D: TRBD1; size: NA; DNA: TGTGCCAGCAGCCCGAGAGGGGACAGGTCTCGTCGGTCTTCTTGGCAGTACTTC; CDR3: CASSPRGDRSRRSSWQYF
J: TRBJ1-6; V: TRBV7-9; D: NA; size: NA; DNA: TGTGCCAGCAGCGGAGGGGGGACCCGGGCGAATTCACCCCTCCACTTT; CDR3: CASSGGGTRANSPLHF
J: TRBJ2-5; V: TRBV7-2; D: NA; size: NA; DNA: TGTGCCAGCAGCTTAGTGGGCCGCGAGACCCAGTACTTC; CDR3: CASSLVGRETQYF
J: TRBJ2-2; V: TRBV7-2; D: TRBD2; size: few; DNA: TGTGCCAGCAGCTTAGCCGGGACTAGGGGGGAGCTGTTTTTT; CDR3: CASSLAGTRGELFF
J: TRBJ1-1; V: TRBV21-1; D: NA; size: NA; DNA: TGTGCCAGCAGCAAAGATTGGAACAGGACGAACACTGAAGCTTTCTTT; CDR3: CASSKDWNRTNTEAFF
J: TRBJ1-1; V: TRBV30; D: NA; size: few; DNA: TGTGCCTGGAGTGTAACAGGGATAAAGACTGAAGCTTTCTTT; CDR3: CAWSVTGIKTEAFF
J: TRBJ2-3; V: TRBV2; D: TRBD1; size: NA; DNA: TGTGCCAGCAGTGGGGGGAGGACAGGGGGTTCCGGGCGTACGCAGTATTTT; CDR3: CASSGGRTGGSGRTQYF
J: TRBJ1-5; V: TRBV2; D: TRBD1; size: few; DNA: TGTGCCATCCAGGGGGCTGGTCAGCCCCAGCATTTT; CDR3: CAIQGAGQPQHF
J: TRBJ2-5; V: TRBV19; D: NA; size: few; DNA: TGTGCCAGTAGTACGGCAGGGCTGGAGACCCAGTACTTC; CDR3: CASSTAGLETQYF
J: TRBJ2-7; V: TRBV6-5; D: TRBD2; size: NA; DNA: TGTGCCAGCAGTTCCCACGGACTAGCGTACGAGCAGTACTTC; CDR3: CASSSHGLAYEQYF
J: TRBJ2-1; V: TRBV30; D: NA; size: few; DNA: TGTGCCGGGAAGACTTACTCCTACAATGAGCAGTTCTTC; CDR3: CAGKTYSYNEQFF
J: TRBJ1-1; V: TRBV6-1; D: TRBD1; size: NA; DNA: TGTGCCAGCAGTGAACCGGGACAGGGACCCACTGAAGCTTTCTTT; CDR3: CASSEPGQGPTEAFF
J: TRBJ1-2; V: TRBV5-6; D: TRBD1; size: NA; DNA: TGTGCCAGCTCTTGGATAGAGGGGGCGCGAGGCTACACCTTC; CDR3: CASSWIEGARGYTF
J: TRBJ2-7; V: TRBV6-5; D: NA; size: NA; DNA: TGTGCCAGCAGGGCCTTCTTAACCCGACTAGACGAGCAGTACTTC; CDR3: CASRAFLTRLDEQYF
J: TRBJ1-5; V: TRBV5-6; D: NA; size: few; DNA: TGTGCCAGCAGCCCCGGCAGGGACTATCCCCAGCATTTT; CDR3: CASSPGRDYPQHF
J: TRBJ1-5; V: TRBV18; D: NA; size: NA; DNA: TGTGCCAGCTCACCGGACAGATTGGAGGTCCAGCATTTT; CDR3: CASSPDRLEVQHF
J: TRBJ1-5; V: TRBV2; D: NA; size: NA; DNA: TGTGCCAGCAGTGATAGTACGAGCAATCAGCCCCAGCATTTT; CDR3: CASSDSTSNQPQHF
J: TRBJ2-3; V: TRBV27; D: NA; size: NA; DNA: TGTGCCAGCAGTTTGGCGAGCACAGATACGCAGTATTTT; CDR3: CASSLASTDTQYF
J: TRBJ2-5; V: TRBV7-2; D: TRBD2; size: NA; DNA: TGTGCCAGCAGCTTATTGGGGGGGACGGTGAGGGAGACCCAGTACTTC; CDR3: CASSLLGGTVRETQYF
J: TRBJ1-4; V: TRBV19; D: NA; size: few; DNA: TGTGCCAGTAGTATGGGAGGTTATGAAAAACTGTTTTTT; CDR3: CASSMGGYEKLFF
J: TRBJ1-2; V: TRBV4-2; D: NA; size: NA; DNA: TGTGCCAGCAGCCCCGGCCCCCCCCGGACGAACTATGGCTACACCTTC; CDR3: CASSPGPPRTNYGYTF
J: TRBJ2-1; V: TRBV29-1; D: NA; size: many; DNA: TGCAGCGTAGCGGACAAAAACTCCTACAATGAGCAGTTCTTC; CDR3: CSVADKNSYNEQFF
J: TRBJ2-2; V: TRBV27; D: TRBD2; size: NA; DNA: TGTGCCAGCAGTTCACTAGCGGCGAACACCGGGGAGCTGTTTTTT; CDR3: CASSSLAANTGELFF
J: TRBJ1-1; V: TRBV5-1; D: NA; size: NA; DNA: TGCGCCAGCAGCTTGAGGCTGAACACTGAAGCTTTCTTT; CDR3: CASSLRLNTEAFF
J: TRBJ2-1; V: TRBV11-1; D: NA; size: NA; DNA: TGTGCCAGCAGCTCCGGCCCAAATCGGGGAAGTTACAATGAGCAGTTCTTC; CDR3: CASSSGPNRGSYNEQFF
J: TRBJ2-5; V: TRBV5-1; D: NA; size: few; DNA: TGCGCCAGCACAGAGAATGAGGGCAGCGGGGAGACCCAGTACTTC; CDR3: CASTENEGSGETQYF
J: TRBJ1-4; V: TRBV4-2; D: TRBD1; size: few; DNA: TGTGCCAGCAGCCAACGACAGGGGGCCAGTGAAAAACTGTTTTTT; CDR3: CASSQRQGASEKLFF